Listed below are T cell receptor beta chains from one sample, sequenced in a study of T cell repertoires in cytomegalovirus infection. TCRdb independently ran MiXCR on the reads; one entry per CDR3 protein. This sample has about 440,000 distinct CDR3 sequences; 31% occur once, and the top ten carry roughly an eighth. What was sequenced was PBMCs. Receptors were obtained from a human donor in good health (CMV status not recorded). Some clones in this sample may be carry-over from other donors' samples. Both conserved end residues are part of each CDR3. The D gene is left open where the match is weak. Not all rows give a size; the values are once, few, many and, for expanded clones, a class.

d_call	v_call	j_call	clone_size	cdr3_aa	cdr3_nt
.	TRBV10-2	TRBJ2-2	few	CASSESGGSGELFF	TGCGCCAGCAGTGAGTCAGGGGGTTCCGGGGAGCTGTTTTTT
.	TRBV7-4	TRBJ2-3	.	CASSFPGCGADTQYF	TGTGCCAGCAGCTTTCCGGGGTGTGGGGCAGATACGCAGTATTTT
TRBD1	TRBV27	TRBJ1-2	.	CASSLGQLRGDGYTF	TGTGCCAGCAGTTTGGGACAGTTAAGGGGTGATGGCTACACCTTC
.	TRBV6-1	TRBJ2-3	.	CASTANGGFTDTQYF	TGTGCCAGCACCGCAAATGGGGGGTTCACAGATACGCAGTATTTT
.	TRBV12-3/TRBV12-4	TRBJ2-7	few	CASSLRGGSYEQYF	TGTGCCAGCAGTTTAAGAGGGGGCTCCTACGAGCAGTACTTC
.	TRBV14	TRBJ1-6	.	CASSQAIHSPLHF	TGTGCCAGCAGCCAAGCAATACATTCACCCCTCCACTTT
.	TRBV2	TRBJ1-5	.	CASSESTLSLGPQHF	TGTGCCAGCAGTGAATCGACTCTTTCATTGGGGCCCCAGCATTTT
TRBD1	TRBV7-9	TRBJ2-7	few	CASSTPGQAYEQYF	TGTGCCAGCAGCACTCCGGGACAGGCCTACGAGCAGTACTTC
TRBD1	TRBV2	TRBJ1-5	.	CASSDNRGLSNQPQHF	TGTGCCAGCAGTGACAACAGGGGCTTGAGCAATCAGCCCCAGCATTTT
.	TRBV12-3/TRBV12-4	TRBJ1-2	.	CATLGDDDYGYTF	TGTGCCACCCTGGGGGATGATGACTATGGCTACACCTTC
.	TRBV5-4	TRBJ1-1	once	CASSLARSNTEAFF	TGTGCCAGCAGCTTGGCCCGTTCTAACACTGAAGCTTTCTTT
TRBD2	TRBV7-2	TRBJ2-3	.	CASSLGSGGAGGAQYF	TGTGCCAGCAGCTTAGGCTCGGGAGGAGCGGGGGGGGCGCAGTATTTT
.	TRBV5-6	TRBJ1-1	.	CASSSVGSDTEAFF	TGTGCCAGCAGTTCGGTCGGATCTGACACTGAAGCTTTCTTT
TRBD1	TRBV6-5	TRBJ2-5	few	CASSRDRGVETQYF	TGTGCCAGCAGCCGGGACAGGGGAGTGGAGACCCAGTACTTC
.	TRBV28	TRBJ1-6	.	CALGGINSPLHF	TGTGCCCTGGGGGGGATTAATTCACCCCTCCACTTT
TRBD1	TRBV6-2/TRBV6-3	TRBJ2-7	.	CASSYLRTGSTYEQYF	TGTGCCAGCAGTTACCTCCGGACAGGGAGTACTTACGAGCAGTACTTC
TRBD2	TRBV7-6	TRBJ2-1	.	CASSFPAAGVNEQFF	TGTGCCAGCAGCTTCCCCGCTGCGGGGGTTAATGAGCAGTTCTTC
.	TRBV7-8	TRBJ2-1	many	CASSPREGGGQNEQFF	TGTGCCAGCAGCCCCCGAGAGGGGGGGGGCCAGAATGAGCAGTTCTTC
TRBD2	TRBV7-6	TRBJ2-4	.	CASSYPQRAGGRDIQYF	TGTGCCAGCAGCTATCCTCAGAGAGCGGGGGGTCGAGACATTCAGTACTTC
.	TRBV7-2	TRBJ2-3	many	CASSLGNTQYF	TGTGCCAGCAGTTTAGGAAATACGCAGTATTTT
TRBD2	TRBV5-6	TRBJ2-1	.	CASSKHGTRGPWEQFF	TGTGCCAGCAGCAAGCACGGGACTAGAGGGCCTTGGGAGCAGTTCTTC
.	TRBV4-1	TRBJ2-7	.	CASSQEGRFYEQYF	TGCGCCAGCAGCCAAGAAGGACGGTTCTACGAGCAGTACTTC
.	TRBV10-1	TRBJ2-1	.	CASGQGGNEQFF	TGCGCCAGTGGGCAGGGCGGGAATGAGCAGTTCTTC
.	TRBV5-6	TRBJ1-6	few	CASSLRAAYNSPLHF	TGTGCCAGCAGCTTGAGGGCGGCCTATAATTCACCCCTCCACTTT
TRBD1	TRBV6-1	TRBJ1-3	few	CASSFGTGDSGNTIYF	TGTGCCAGCAGTTTTGGGACAGGGGACTCTGGAAACACCATATATTTT
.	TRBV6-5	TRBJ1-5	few	CASSLTVDQPQHF	TGTGCCAGCAGTTTGACAGTAGATCAGCCCCAGCATTTT
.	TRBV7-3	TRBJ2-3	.	CASSPGQGGKADTQYF	TGTGCCAGCAGCCCCGGCCAGGGGGGGAAGGCAGATACGCAGTATTTT
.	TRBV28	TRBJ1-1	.	CASKWDTLANTEAFF	TGTGCCAGCAAATGGGACACCCTGGCCAACACTGAAGCTTTCTTT
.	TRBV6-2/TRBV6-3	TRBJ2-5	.	CASSYKRRGPQETQYF	TGTGCCAGCAGTTACAAAAGGCGGGGACCCCAAGAGACCCAGTACTTC